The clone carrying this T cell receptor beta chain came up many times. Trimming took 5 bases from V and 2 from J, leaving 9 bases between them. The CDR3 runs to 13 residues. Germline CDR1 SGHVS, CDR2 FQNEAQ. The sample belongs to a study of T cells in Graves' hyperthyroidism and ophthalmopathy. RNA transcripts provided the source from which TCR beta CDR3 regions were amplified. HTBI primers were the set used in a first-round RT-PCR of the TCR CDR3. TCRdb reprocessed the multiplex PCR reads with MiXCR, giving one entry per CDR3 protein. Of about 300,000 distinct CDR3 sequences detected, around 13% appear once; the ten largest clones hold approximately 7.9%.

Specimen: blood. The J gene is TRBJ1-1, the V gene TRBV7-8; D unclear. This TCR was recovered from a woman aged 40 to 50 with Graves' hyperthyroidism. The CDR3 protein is CASSLGINTEAFF. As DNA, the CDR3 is TGTGCCAGCAGCCTCGGGATCAACACTGAAGCTTTCTTT.